The present T cell receptor (beta chain) was sequenced within a study of cytomegalovirus exposure and HLA in healthy donors. General study results and limits: Several top significant clusters appeared, in a later analysis, to be linked to common viral pathogens. In vitro experiments confirmed that three CMV-associated chains were specific for CMV antigens. Listed as cytomegalovirus-associated were approximately 160 TCR beta chains.

Each donor was healthy, and each was a bone marrow donor. In regard to this clone: No antigen is known for it.

The PCR used 60 Vbeta and 13 Jbeta primers. Measured with immunoSEQ multiplex PCR; TCRdb has only the in-frame clones, and not every one. This table holds some 140,000 clones, 70% to 80% found once. This TCR derives from a man under 40 in good health and CMV-seropositive. Sample: PBMCs.

The CDR3 spells CASSDSGLGSDEQFF. The CDR3 DNA is TGTGCCAGCAGTGACTCGGGACTAGGCAGCGATGAGCAGTTCTTC. The chain carries TRBV2 and TRBJ2-1, with TRBD2 matching over 8 bases. Germline V CDR1 and CDR2: SNHLY, FYNNEI. This CDR3 spans 15 amino acids. V shed 3 bases, J shed 8 bases, and the junction held 9 bases outside the gene matches.